The rows below give T cell receptor beta chains drawn from one sample of a study of T cell responses to AZD1222 COVID-19 vaccine. Some clones are missing from TCRdb's copy, which holds only in-frame ones; the method was immunoSEQ multiplex PCR. This table holds some 140,000 clones, roughly nine tenths found once. The sequenced sample was peripheral blood, obtained on day 0 of MenACWY control vaccination. The source is an adult in good health. The CDR3 runs from the conserved cysteine through the conserved F or W. D genes are given only for firm matches.

V gene: TRBV7-2; D gene: TRBD2; CDR3 protein: CASSLLAGAYEQYF
V gene: TRBV28; D gene: -; CDR3 protein: CASSPPGMRTEAFF
V gene: TRBV6-5; D gene: -; CDR3 protein: CASSYSGLYGYTF
V gene: TRBV14; D gene: -; CDR3 protein: CASSPWQGTMNTEAFF
V gene: TRBV11-2; D gene: TRBD2; CDR3 protein: CASSSLKRENTEQYF
V gene: TRBV10-2; D gene: TRBD1; CDR3 protein: CASLDRVDEKLFF
V gene: TRBV6-1; D gene: -; CDR3 protein: CASSPGYTEAFF
V gene: TRBV5-1; D gene: -; CDR3 protein: CASSVGRRGYDATNEKLFF
V gene: TRBV11-2; D gene: -; CDR3 protein: CASSLQRGGSYEQYF
V gene: TRBV3-1/TRBV3-2; D gene: TRBD1; CDR3 protein: CASSDRSRQGAHGYTF
V gene: TRBV5-1; D gene: -; CDR3 protein: CASSLGVRGSYGYTF
V gene: TRBV4-2; D gene: -; CDR3 protein: CASSQVPYNEQFF
V gene: TRBV11-3; D gene: TRBD1; CDR3 protein: CASSSTGENEQFF
V gene: TRBV5-1; D gene: -; CDR3 protein: CASSRTPNTEAFF
V gene: TRBV5-8; D gene: -; CDR3 protein: CASSLYRVNQPQHF
V gene: TRBV19; D gene: -; CDR3 protein: CASSSAGLREKLFF
V gene: TRBV5-6; D gene: TRBD1; CDR3 protein: CASSRDRADTEAFF
V gene: TRBV5-5; D gene: -; CDR3 protein: CASSKDPNYSNQPQHF
V gene: TRBV5-1; D gene: TRBD1; CDR3 protein: CASSPRPGQGSPLHF
V gene: TRBV6-1; D gene: TRBD2; CDR3 protein: CASQLTSGRPWEQYF
V gene: TRBV19; D gene: -; CDR3 protein: CASRPDRRYSTNEKLFF
V gene: TRBV7-2; D gene: -; CDR3 protein: CASSPGLYSGNTIYF
V gene: TRBV7-9; D gene: TRBD1; CDR3 protein: CASSVGQGATEAFF
V gene: TRBV5-8; D gene: TRBD1; CDR3 protein: CASSKDRGNQPQHF
V gene: TRBV2; D gene: -; CDR3 protein: CASSGASRYEQYF
V gene: TRBV4-1; D gene: -; CDR3 protein: CASSQEGGGPWETQYF
V gene: TRBV5-1; D gene: TRBD1; CDR3 protein: CASSLEDRGPLDEQFF
V gene: TRBV5-1; D gene: TRBD1; CDR3 protein: CASSLRGTGVADTQYF
V gene: TRBV6-5; D gene: TRBD1; CDR3 protein: CASSYSTGGSNSPLHF
V gene: TRBV7-9; D gene: TRBD1; CDR3 protein: CASSSGQFEGEQFF
V gene: TRBV7-2; D gene: -; CDR3 protein: CASSLDGPNTEAFF
V gene: TRBV5-6; D gene: TRBD1; CDR3 protein: CASSSYLQGGTEAFF
V gene: TRBV25-1; D gene: -; CDR3 protein: CASSDSFLGPGYTF
V gene: TRBV30; D gene: -; CDR3 protein: CAWDYSNQPQHF
V gene: TRBV19; D gene: -; CDR3 protein: CATRRWGGLNTGELFF
V gene: TRBV6-6; D gene: -; CDR3 protein: CASSYSVHGNQPQHF
V gene: TRBV3-1/TRBV3-2; D gene: -; CDR3 protein: CASSLVMDSPLHF
V gene: TRBV3-1/TRBV3-2; D gene: -; CDR3 protein: CASSPSGARGGYTF
V gene: TRBV27; D gene: -; CDR3 protein: CASSFSRGRNQPQHF
V gene: TRBV30; D gene: -; CDR3 protein: CAWSAFSIYEQYF